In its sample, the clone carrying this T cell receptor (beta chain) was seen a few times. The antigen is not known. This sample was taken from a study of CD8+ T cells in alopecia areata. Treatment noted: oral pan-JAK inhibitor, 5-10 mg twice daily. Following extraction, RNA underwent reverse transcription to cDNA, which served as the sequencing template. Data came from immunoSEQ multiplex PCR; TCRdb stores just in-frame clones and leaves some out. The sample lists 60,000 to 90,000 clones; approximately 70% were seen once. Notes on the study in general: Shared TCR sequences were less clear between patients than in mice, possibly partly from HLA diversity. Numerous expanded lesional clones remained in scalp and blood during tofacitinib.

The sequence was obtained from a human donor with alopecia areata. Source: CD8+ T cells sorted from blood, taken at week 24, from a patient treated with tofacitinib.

For the CDR3, the DNA is TGTGCCAGCAGCGACACAGATACGCAGTATTTT. Its translation is CASSDTDTQYF. The chain combines TRBV27 with TRBJ2-3; D unclear. Germline CDR1 is MNHEY and CDR2 is SMNVEV (reference sequence). The CDR3 spans 11 residues. Trimming shortened V by 6 bases and J by 2 bases, and 3 bases separated the two germline ends.